These 32 T cell receptor beta chains were all obtained from the same sample, sequenced in a study of tumor and adjacent non-tumor tissue in lung cancer. The template was RNA from unsorted bulk tissue. The library came from three nested PCR rounds adapted from ARM-PCR protocols. In TCRdb, the multiplex PCR reads were re-called with MiXCR into one record per CDR3 protein. The table includes 69,000 or so distinct CDR3 sequences, 73% detected once. Specimen: lung tumor tissue. The receptors come from a man between 60 and 70 years old with non-small cell lung cancer.

To note about this clonotype: The junction and the germline gene differ at one end; a read error may be behind it. The chain joins TRBV29-1 to TRBJ1-5; maybe TRBD1 (5 bases). Per the germline V gene, CDR1 is SQVTM and CDR2 is ANQGSEA. The CDR3 runs to 12 residues. In DNA, the CDR3 is TGCAGCGTAGGGGACTGGAATAAGCCCCATCATTTT. Encoded protein: CSVGDWNKPHHF.

This clonotype was counted many times. The chain recombines TRBV20-1 with TRBJ2-7, with D perhaps TRBD2 (6 bases). Germline V gene data show CDR1 as DFQATT and CDR2 as SNEGSKA (reference sequence). The CDR3 is 12 amino acids. Trimming removed 4 bases at V and 6 bases at J, with 13 bases between. Written as DNA, the CDR3 is TGCAGTGCTACCGGGGGAAACTCCGAGCAGTACTTC. It yields the protein CSATGGNSEQYF.

Concerning this clonotype: The junction and the germline gene differ at one end; a read error may be behind it. V and J are TRBV29-1 and TRBJ1-1, with TRBD1 as a possible D gene (6 bases). Germline CDR1 reads SQVTM; CDR2 reads ANQGSEA. This CDR3 contains 13 residues. As DNA, the CDR3 is TGCAGCGCCTTGGCAGGGTGGGACACTGATGCTTTCTTT. Translated, it gives CSALAGWDTDAFF. Full variable domain (outside the CDR3, taken from reference TRBV29-1 and TRBJ1-1): SAVISQKPSRDICQRGTSLTIQCQVDSQVTMMFWYRQQPGQSLTLIATANQGSEATYESGFVIDKFPISRPNLTFSTLTVSNMSPEDSSIYLCSALAGWDTDAFFGQGTRLTVV.

Concerning this clonotype itself: The junction departs from germline at one end; a sequencing error may be responsible. The rearrangement uses TRBV11-3 and TRBJ2-1; D not resolved. This CDR3 contains 15 residues. Per germline, CDR1 SGHNT and CDR2 YENEEA. The CDR3 DNA sequence: TGTGCCAGCAGTTTAGGACCGTCCCGTGGCAATAAGCAGTTCTTC. Encoded protein: CASSLGPSRGNKQFF.

Concerning this clonotype: The CDR3 does not close with the conserved phenylalanine or tryptophan, likely indicating a read error. The gene calls are TRBV11-3 and TRBJ2-3; D unclear. Germline-derived CDR1 and CDR2 are SGHNT and YENEEA. This CDR3 region has 13 residues. The CDR3 region has the DNA TGTGCCAGCAACTTAGTGCCCCAAGATACGCAGTATCTT. Translated: CASNLVPQDTQYL.

For this clonotype: Compared with germline, one end of the junction differs, possibly owing to a read error. V is TRBV20-1 and J is TRBJ1-5; 8 nucleotides agree with TRBD1. Germline lookup yields CDR1 DFQATT and CDR2 SNEGSKA (reference sequence). The CDR3 is 14 residues long. The CDR3 bases are TGCAGTGTGTCTTCCGGGACAGGCCATAAGCCTCAGCATTTT. Encoded protein: CSVSSGTGHKPQHF.

The chain has TRBV29-1 and TRBJ2-1, with D perhaps matching TRBD2 (6 bases). There are 15 residues in the CDR3. Germline V gene lookup returns CDR1 SQVTM and CDR2 ANQGSEA. Deletions cut 2 bases from V and 10 bases from J, with 21 bases between. The CDR3: CSVEPYAGSSVEQFF. CDR3 nucleotide sequence: TGCAGCGTTGAACCTTACGCCGGGAGTTCAGTAGAGCAGTTCTTC.

The chain has TRBV5-1 and TRBJ2-7; TRBD1 might be the D (5 bases). V lost 4 bases and J lost 1, with 15 bases in between. Germline V lookup: CDR1 SGHRS, CDR2 YFSETQ. This CDR3 region has 15 residues. This chain's CDR3 is CASSDRIGVSYEQYF. DNA of the CDR3: TGCGCCAGCAGCGACCGGATAGGGGTTTCCTACGAGCAGTACTTC.

This clonotype was found once. The CDR3 carries no conserved terminal phenylalanine or tryptophan, so it likely arises from a read error. Because the CDR3's place on the DNA is in doubt, the DNA is left out and the CDR3 is given as listed by TCRdb. The chain is built from TRBV11-3 and TRBJ2-5; the D call in the table, TRBD2, was not verified against the DNA. From its first to its last residue, the CDR3 has 14 amino acids. CDR1 is SGHNT and CDR2 is YENEEA in the germline V gene. The CDR3 here is CASSLGGEGKTRYY.

By proportion, this clonotype is medium-sized. The chain joins TRBV5-4 to TRBJ2-3; D possibly corresponds to TRBD2 (5 bases). In germline, CDR1 is SGHNT, CDR2 YYREEE (reference sequence). The CDR3 spans 14 residues. Trimming took off 4 bases at V and 4 bases at J, with 13 bases between the two ends. CDR3 nucleotide sequence: TGTGCCAGCAGCCAACAGACTACCGCAGATACGCAGTATTTT. It translates to CASSQQTTADTQYF.

The sample holds a few counts of this clonotype. An end of the junction differs from the germline gene, which may be a read error. The gene calls are TRBV20-1 and TRBJ2-3; a weak D match, TRBD1 (5 bases). Germline CDR1 DFQATT, CDR2 SNEGSKA (reference sequence). The CDR3 runs 11 residues. CDR3 protein: CSEWKTDKQYF. The CDR3 nucleotides read TGCAGTGAGTGGAAGACAGATAAGCAGTATTTT.

Points on this clonotype: Possible read error: a much larger clone is one base away. Given the absence of the conserved phenylalanine or tryptophan at the CDR3 end, a read error is likely. The gene calls are TRBV5-6 and TRBJ2-4; the D gene is possibly TRBD1 (5 bases). Germline lookup yields CDR1 SGHDT and CDR2 YYEEEE. Trimming pared 1 base from V and 0 bases from J, leaving 11 bases between. The CDR3 is 16 residues long. Here the CDR3 DNA reads TGTGCCAGCAGCTTGCTGGGGCTTGTAGCCAAAAACATTCAGTACTTG. Residues: CASSLLGLVAKNIQYL.

Turning to this clonotype: The conserved final phenylalanine or tryptophan is absent from the CDR3, which likely points to a read error. The genes are TRBV5-6 and TRBJ2-7, with 10 bases lining up with TRBD1. Losses at the gene ends were 7 bases for V and 3 bases for J; bases not matched to a gene: 7. The CDR3 contains 14 residues. The germline V gene has CDR1 SGHDT and CDR2 YYEEEE. The CDR3, as DNA: TGTGCCAGCTGCACGGGACAGGGGAGCTACGAGCAGTACTCC. Translation gives CASCTGQGSYEQYS.

In this sample, this clonotype turned up many times. V gene TRBV10-3 combines with J gene TRBJ2-7, with 7 bases fitting TRBD1. Germline CDR1 reads ENHRY; CDR2 reads SYGVKD. The CDR3 extends over 14 amino acids. V shed 10 bases and J 6 bases; nucleotides not matched to a gene: 15. The DNA of the CDR3 is TGTGCCACGAACAGGGGAGCAGAGGCGTCCGAGCAGTACTTC. It yields the protein CATNRGAEASEQYF.

V gene TRBV12-3 or TRBV12-4 combines with J gene TRBJ2-1; 14 nucleotides agree with TRBD2. The length of the CDR3 is 17 residues. V lost 6 bases to trimming and J lost 8 bases; unmatched junction nucleotides: 12. As DNA, the CDR3 is TGTGCCAGCAGGACAACCGAGACTAGCGGGAGGGCATATGAGCAGTTCTTC. Translated: CASRTTETSGRAYEQFF.

Worth noting for this clonotype: With a much larger clone just one base away, this may be a read error. No conserved phenylalanine or tryptophan is present at the end of the CDR3, so a read error is the likely explanation. The chain employs TRBV28 and TRBJ1-2; tentatively, D is TRBD1 (6 bases). V lost 3 bases and J 8 bases, leaving 10 bases between the germline ends. The length of the CDR3 is 12 residues. The germline gives CDR1 MDHEN, CDR2 SYDVKM. CDR3 sequence (DNA): TGTGCCAGCAGTTTCTTAGGACAGGGCTACACCGTC. Translated, it gives CASSFLGQGYTV.

About this clonotype itself: A much larger clone differs by one base, so this may be a read error. The chain recombines TRBV14 with TRBJ1-2, with 8 bases lining up with TRBD1. This CDR3 region has 18 residues. CDR1 is SGHDN, CDR2 FVKESK, per germline. Losses at the gene ends were 9 bases for V and 3 bases for J; bases not matched to a gene: 21. CDR3 loop: CARSRRQGARLNDYGYTF. The CDR3 nucleotides are TGTGCCAGGAGTCGGAGGCAGGGGGCGCGACTAAATGACTATGGCTACACCTTC.

Note on this clonotype: An end of the junction does not agree with germline; a read error may underlie this. This chain connects TRBV11-3 to TRBJ2-3; no clear D gene. The CDR3 contains 16 residues. Germline V gene sequence: CDR1 SGHNT, CDR2 YENEEA. The DNA for the CDR3 is TGTGCCAGCAGCGCCGGGCTAGTAGATAGCATAGATACGCAGTATTTT. It specifies CASSAGLVDSIDTQYF.

This clonotype was counted only a few times. This sequence joins TRBV5-1 and TRBJ2-7, with D tentatively TRBD1 (5 bases). The germline gives CDR1 SGHRS, CDR2 YFSETQ. The V end lost 6 bases, the J end lost 7 bases, and 17 bases lay between the germline ends. The CDR3 length is 13 residues. The CDR3, as DNA: TGCGCCAGCACCTTAGGTCAGGGTACGGAGCAGTACTTC. This codes for CASTLGQGTEQYF. Using reference TRBV5-1 and TRBJ2-7 for the parts outside the CDR3, the full variable domain is KAGVTQTPRYLIKTRGQQVTLSCSPISGHRSVSWYQQTPGQGLQFLFEYFSETQRNKGNFPGRFSGRQFSNSRSEMNVSTLELGDSALYLCASTLGQGTEQYFGPGTRLTVT.

The chain's CDR3 is CASSYYLRNAQYF. DNA of the CDR3: TGTGCCAGCAGTTACTACCTCCGAAATGCGCAGTATTTT. V and J are TRBV6-2 or TRBV6-3 and TRBJ2-3; D is undetermined. Trimming shortened V by 1 base and J by 10 bases, and 12 bases separated the two germline ends. The CDR3 is made up of 13 amino acids. Germline CDR1 and CDR2: MNHEY and SVGEGT.

This clonotype was counted a single time. The J gene is TRBJ1-2, the V gene TRBV11-3; D unclear. Germline V CDR1 and CDR2: SGHNT, YENEEA. This CDR3 comprises 14 residues. Trimming cost V 9 bases and J 11 bases, with 25 bases left between them. The CDR3 loop is CARGNERDNYDYTF. In DNA, the CDR3 is TGTGCCAGAGGGAATGAACGTGACAACTATGATTACACCTTC.

This clonotype was found a few times. This chain connects TRBV28 to TRBJ2-7; D may be TRBD1 (6 bases). CDR3 length: 14 amino acids. Germline CDR1 reads MDHEN; CDR2 reads SYDVKM. V lost 6 bases and J lost 3, with 15 bases in between. CDR3 in amino acids: CASRTIRQDYEQYF. The CDR3 region has the DNA TGTGCCAGCAGGACCATAAGACAGGACTACGAGCAGTACTTC.

This clonotype was detected ten times or more. This chain links TRBV11-2 with TRBJ2-3; D is unclear. The V and J ends lost 0 bases and 5 bases respectively, with 9 bases between them. There are 14 residues in the CDR3. CDR1 SGHAT and CDR2 FQNNGV come from the germline V gene. CDR3: CASSLDGPLDTQYF. CDR3 coding DNA: TGTGCCAGCAGCTTAGATGGGCCTTTAGATACGCAGTATTTT. Variable domain in full (rest from reference TRBV11-2 and TRBJ2-3): EAGVAQSPRYKIIEKRQSVAFWCNPISGHATLYWYQQILGQGPKLLIQFQNNGVVDDSQLPKDRFSAERLKGVDSTLKIQPAKLEDSAVYLCASSLDGPLDTQYFGPGTRLTVL.

This chain joins TRBV5-1 and TRBJ2-1; TRBD1 agrees at 9 bases. Germline-derived CDR1 and CDR2 are SGHRS and YFSETQ. The CDR3 has 14 amino acids. V shed 2 bases and J 11 bases; nucleotides not matched to a gene: 8. The CDR3 DNA is TGCGCCAGCAGCTTTTACAGGGGGCAGGGTAAGCAGTTCTTC. Translated: CASSFYRGQGKQFF.

Remarks on this clonotype: Because it lacks the conserved phenylalanine or tryptophan at the end, this CDR3 is likely a read error. CDR3 coding DNA: TGTGTAAGCAGTTTTGGACAGGGGGCGCTCAACGAGCAGTTCTTA. Residues: CVSSFGQGALNEQFL. V usage is TRBV6-5 and J usage is TRBJ2-1, with 11 bases lining up with TRBD1. The CDR3 spans 15 residues. Germline V gives CDR1 MNHEY, CDR2 SVGAGI.

Points on this clonotype: At one of its ends the junction is not consistent with the germline gene, which may arise from a read error. J is TRBJ2-1 and V is TRBV29-1; 9 bases match TRBD2. The germline V gene has CDR1 SQVTM and CDR2 ANQGSEA. This CDR3 comprises 14 residues. CDR3 sequence: CGVERTSDYNEQFF. The CDR3 DNA sequence: TGCGGCGTTGAAAGGACTAGCGACTACAATGAGCAGTTCTTC.

About this clonotype itself: One end of the junction fails to match germline, which may point to a read error. The chain joins TRBV6-5 to TRBJ1-2; no clear D. Germline V gene data show CDR1 as MNHEY and CDR2 as SVGAGI. The CDR3 loop spans 12 amino acids. CDR3 nucleotide sequence: TGTGCAAGCAGCCGCGGAGACTATGGCTACACCTTC. The encoded protein is CASSRGDYGYTF.

Turning to this clonotype: The conserved closing phenylalanine or tryptophan is absent in this CDR3, likely reflecting a read error. This chain joins TRBV6-2 or TRBV6-3 and TRBJ1-6; D gene unclear. V was shortened by 6 bases and J by 5 bases, with 14 bases between the two germline ends. CDR1 and CDR2 (germline): MNHEY, SVGEGT. The CDR3 is 15 residues long. The CDR3 region is CASSYREGDNSPLHL. CDR3 DNA: TGTGCCAGCAGCTATCGGGAAGGCGATAATTCACCCCTCCACTTA.

Notes on this clonotype: One end of the junction fails to match germline, which may point to a read error. The chain recombines TRBV29-1 with TRBJ1-1, with D uncertain. Germline CDR1 SQVTM, CDR2 ANQGSEA. This CDR3 is 11 amino acids long. The CDR3 sequence: CSVARRAGENF. CDR3 coding DNA: TGCAGCGTCGCCCGGAGAGCAGGAGAGAATTTT.

This chain connects TRBV11-1 to TRBJ2-7, with 7 bases lining up with TRBD2. Germline CDR1 SGHAT, CDR2 FQDESV (reference sequence). The length of the CDR3 is 13 residues. The CDR3 is CASRPGSGREQYV. The CDR3 DNA sequence: TGTGCCAGCAGGCCCGGGTCGGGGAGGGAGCAATACGTC.

The chain recombines TRBV5-1 with TRBJ2-3; 10 bases match TRBD2. V lost 1 base to trimming and J lost 4 bases; unmatched junction nucleotides: 6. CDR1 is SGHRS, CDR2 YFSETQ, per germline. The CDR3 is 16 amino acids. This chain's CDR3 is CASSLPSLAGADTQYF. Here the CDR3 DNA reads TGCGCCAGCAGCTTGCCCTCCCTAGCGGGAGCAGATACGCAGTATTTT.

The V and J genes are TRBV6-2 or TRBV6-3 and TRBJ2-1; 13 positions agree with TRBD2. This CDR3 is built from 17 residues. Looked up from germline, CDR1 is MNHEY and CDR2 is SVGEGT. In DNA, the CDR3 is TGTGTCAGTAGGCTGGGACTAGCGGGACTTTCCTACAATGAGCAGTTCTTC. Its translation is CVSRLGLAGLSYNEQFF.